This passage covers 32 T cell receptor beta chains from one sample sequenced in a study of T cell responses to AZD1222 COVID-19 vaccine. Sequencing was performed with immunoSEQ multiplex PCR; in TCRdb, only in-frame clones are kept and a portion is missing. The table includes tens of thousands of clones, roughly 84% detected once. The specimen comprised peripheral blood, sampled 28 days after the second AZD1222 dose. Receptors originate from an adult who received the AZD1222 COVID-19 vaccine.

The chain is built from TRBV7-9 and TRBJ2-6; 9 nucleotides agree with TRBD2. Germline assignment: CDR1 SEHNR and CDR2 FQNEAQ (reference sequence). The V and J ends lost 1 base and 0 bases, in that order; junction bases with no gene match: 4. The CDR3 sequence is 18 residues long. The CDR3 coding sequence is TGTGCCAGCAGCTTAGGGCTAGCGGGAAGCTCTGGGGCCAACGTCCTGACTTTC. Amino acid sequence: CASSLGLAGSSGANVLTF.

The V gene is TRBV5-1, the J gene TRBJ1-6, with 9 bases identical to TRBD1. Germline assignment: CDR1 SGHRS and CDR2 YFSETQ. The CDR3 length is 17 residues. J was trimmed by 7 bases and V by 4 bases; bases with no gene match: 12. The CDR3 region is CASSLLDRGTSNSPLHF. The CDR3 DNA reads TGCGCCAGCAGCCTACTGGACAGGGGAACCTCAAATTCACCCCTCCACTTT.

The genes are TRBV21-1 and TRBJ2-2. TRBV21-1 is flagged as a pseudogene. This CDR3 is built from 15 residues. CDR3 sequence reads: CASSLQAEGIGELFF. The CDR3 bases are TGTGCCAGCAGCCTCCAGGCGGAAGGAATCGGGGAGCTGTTTTTT.

The V gene is TRBV15, the J gene TRBJ1-6; 7 bases map to TRBD1. Germline CDR1 and CDR2: LNHNV and YYDKDF (reference sequence). The CDR3 covers 15 residues. Trimming at V came to 0 bases and at J to 8 bases, leaving 4 bases not matched to a gene. The CDR3 bases are TGTGCCACCAGCAGAGAAGACAGGGTCTATTCACCCCTCCACTTT. Its translation is CATSREDRVYSPLHF.

V usage is TRBV13 and J usage is TRBJ2-7, with TRBD2 matching over 9 bases. The CDR3 sequence is 17 residues long. Germline V gene sequence: CDR1 PRHDT, CDR2 FYEKMQ (reference sequence). Trimming at V came to 5 bases and at J to 5 bases, leaving 16 bases not matched to a gene. CDR3 region: CASSPWGLAASVDEQYF. The DNA of the CDR3 is TGTGCCAGCAGCCCGTGGGGACTAGCAGCCAGCGTGGACGAGCAGTACTTC.

CDR3 in DNA: TGCGCCAGCAGCTTGGGGGCCGGGGGTGGAGAGACCCAGTACTTC. It specifies CASSLGAGGGETQYF. The chain carries TRBV5-1 and TRBJ2-5; possibly TRBD2 for D (6 bases). Germline CDR1 SGHRS, CDR2 YFSETQ. V was clipped by 0 bases and J by 4 bases, with 13 bases between them. The CDR3 runs 15 residues.

This clone appeared a few times. The chain is built from TRBV7-9 and TRBJ2-5, with 9 positions matching TRBD1. Trimming at V came to 4 bases and at J to 1 base, leaving 4 bases not matched to a gene. CDR1 is SEHNR, CDR2 FQNEAQ, per germline (reference sequence). This CDR3 spans 15 amino acids. The CDR3 coding sequence is TGTGCCAGCAGCTCCGGGACAGGGCTCCAAGAGACCCAGTACTTC. It yields the protein CASSSGTGLQETQYF.

The CDR3 DNA is TGTGCCAGCAGCACCGGACAGGGGTTGGGGGAGCAGTACTTC. Amino acids: CASSTGQGLGEQYF. The chain employs TRBV5-4 and TRBJ2-7, with 9 bases identical to TRBD1. With 4 bases clipped from V and 7 bases from J, the junction kept 9 bases outside the gene matches. This CDR3 has 14 residues. In germline, CDR1 is SGHNT, CDR2 YYREEE (reference sequence).

V usage is TRBV28 and J usage is TRBJ1-5, with TRBD1 as a possible D gene (5 bases). The germline V gene encodes CDR1 MDHEN and CDR2 SYDVKM. V gave up 7 bases and J gave up 0 bases, with 16 bases separating them. The length of the CDR3 is 16 residues. CDR3 amino acids: CASTNAGTNSNQPQHF. CDR3 DNA: TGTGCCAGCACCAACGCCGGGACTAATAGCAATCAGCCCCAGCATTTT.

The V call is TRBV5-1, the J call TRBJ2-7; tentatively, D is TRBD1 or TRBD2 (5 bases each). V was clipped by 2 bases and J by 1 base, with 10 bases between them. Germline V CDR1 and CDR2: SGHRS, YFSETQ. This CDR3 region has 14 residues. DNA of the CDR3: TGCGCCAGCAGCTTCCGGGACGGATCCTACGAGCAGTACTTC. Protein: CASSFRDGSYEQYF.

The rearrangement links TRBV5-4 to TRBJ1-1; possibly TRBD1 for D (5 bases). V was clipped by 1 base and J by 4 bases, with 8 bases between them. The germline gives CDR1 SGHNT, CDR2 YYREEE (reference sequence). The CDR3 is made up of 13 amino acids. In DNA form, the CDR3 reads TGTGCCAGCAGCTTGATGGGGGGCACTGAAGCTTTCTTT. This encodes CASSLMGGTEAFF.

This clone was seen more than once but under ten times. The chain joins TRBV5-4 to TRBJ2-5, with 9 bases identical to TRBD1. This CDR3 contains 16 residues. CDR1 is SGHNT, CDR2 YYREEE, per germline (reference sequence). V trimming: 0 bases; J trimming: 4 bases; junction bases outside the gene matches: 7. CDR3 sequence (DNA): TGTGCCAGCAGCTTGGCTCCCCGGACAGGGGCAGAGACCCAGTACTTC. Its protein is CASSLAPRTGAETQYF. The entire variable domain, with the rest obtained from reference TRBV5-4 and TRBJ2-5, is as follows: ETGVTQSPTHLIKTRGQQVTLRCSSQSGHNTVSWYQQALGQGPQFIFQYYREEENGRGNFPPRFSGLQFPNYSSELNVNALELDDSALYLCASSLAPRTGAETQYFGPGTRLLVL.

Only a few counts were recorded for this clone. The chain is built from TRBV6-5 and TRBJ1-4, with a weak D call TRBD1 (6 bases). V was trimmed by 8 bases and J by 4 bases, leaving 11 bases between them. Germline CDR1 reads MNHEY; CDR2 reads SVGAGI. CDR3 length: 13 residues. CDR3 loop: CASSGQRNEKLFF. The CDR3 nucleotides read TGTGCCAGCTCCGGACAGCGTAATGAAAAACTGTTTTTT.

The chain uses TRBV21-1 and TRBJ1-2. TRBV21-1 is a pseudogene locus. This CDR3 contains 16 residues. In nucleotides, the CDR3 is TGTGCCAGCACCCAAATGTCAGAGGCGACCTCCTATGGCTACACCTTC. Protein: CASTQMSEATSYGYTF.

The rearrangement uses TRBV7-6 and TRBJ1-6; TRBD1 might be the D (6 bases). Germline CDR1 reads SGHVS; CDR2 reads FNYEAQ. This CDR3 spans 18 amino acids. Trimming pared 5 bases from V and 0 bases from J, leaving 17 bases between. DNA for the CDR3: TGTGCCAGCAGCCCCACCCTTAGACAGGCCTCCTATAATTCACCCCTCCACTTT. It encodes CASSPTLRQASYNSPLHF.

The gene calls are TRBV25-1 and TRBJ1-1; D is possibly TRBD1 (5 bases). The V gene's germline CDR1 is MGHDK and CDR2 SYGVNS. The CDR3 runs to 13 residues. V was pared by 4 bases and J by 4 bases, with 10 bases between. CDR3 region: CASSAGVATEAFF. The CDR3 DNA reads as TGTGCCAGCAGTGCGGGGGTGGCCACTGAAGCTTTCTTT. The full variable domain, completed using reference TRBV25-1 and TRBJ1-1, is EADIYQTPRYLVIGTGKKITLECSQTMGHDKMYWYQQDPGMELHLIHYSYGVNSTEKGDLSSESTVSRIRTEHFPLTLESARPSHTSQYLCASSAGVATEAFFGQGTRLTVV.

The chain recombines TRBV28 with TRBJ1-2; tentatively, D is TRBD1 (5 bases). Germline CDR1 reads MDHEN; CDR2 reads SYDVKM. Trimming pared 4 bases from V and 8 bases from J, leaving 20 bases between. The CDR3 extends over 15 amino acids. This chain's CDR3 is CASSSDSKGLYGYTF. CDR3 sequence (DNA): TGTGCCAGCAGTTCTGACAGCAAAGGGCTATACGGCTACACCTTC.

The rearrangement joins TRBV20-1 to TRBJ1-1; tentative D call: TRBD1 (5 bases). Trimming stripped 3 bases from V and 5 bases from J, with 19 bases between. This CDR3 contains 15 residues. The germline V gene has CDR1 DFQATT and CDR2 SNEGSKA (reference sequence). As DNA, the CDR3 is TGCAGTGCTAGTGTTCCCCACCCAGGGCGAACTGAAGCTTTCTTT. Its protein product is CSASVPHPGRTEAFF.

This clone was seen a single time. The chain joins TRBV30 to TRBJ1-1; unclear D gene. The germline CDR1 and CDR2 sequences are GTSNPN and SVGIG (reference sequence). The V end was cut by 2 bases, the J end by 5 bases, with 9 bases between. The CDR3 has 12 amino acids. CDR3 protein: CAWSPRWTEAFF. The DNA of the CDR3 is TGTGCCTGGAGTCCTCGGTGGACTGAAGCTTTCTTT. Combining the CDR3 with reference TRBV30 and TRBJ1-1 gives the whole variable domain SQTIHQWPATLVQPVGSPLSLECTVEGTSNPNLYWYRQAAGRGLQLLFYSVGIGQISSEVPQNLSASRPQDRQFILSSKKLLLSDSGFYLCAWSPRWTEAFFGQGTRLTVV.

The J gene is TRBJ1-2, the V gene TRBV7-2; TRBD1 matches 8 bases. Trimming at V came to 6 bases and at J to 4 bases, leaving 7 bases not matched to a gene. The germline CDR1 and CDR2 sequences are SGHTA and FQGNSA. The CDR3 contains 14 residues. This chain's CDR3 is CASRGQGIPYGYTF. DNA of the CDR3: TGTGCCAGCAGAGGACAGGGAATACCCTATGGCTACACCTTC.

The chain employs TRBV9 and TRBJ2-3; the D is unclear. The V end lost 0 bases, the J end lost 0 bases, and 11 bases lay between the germline ends. This CDR3 is 16 amino acids long. CDR1 and CDR2 from the germline V gene are SGDLS and YYNGEE. The CDR3 here is CASSVGIISSTDTQYF. The CDR3 DNA follows: TGTGCCAGCAGCGTAGGCATCATATCTAGCACAGATACGCAGTATTTT.

The chain couples TRBV27 to TRBJ1-3, with D perhaps matching TRBD1 (5 bases). Trimming shortened V by 11 bases and J by 6 bases, and 14 bases separated the two germline ends. Germline-derived CDR1 and CDR2 are MNHEY and SMNVEV (reference sequence). The CDR3 loop spans 12 amino acids. The CDR3 sequence: CASRGVENTIYF. The DNA for the CDR3 is TGTGCCTCCCGAGGGGTTGAAAACACCATATATTTT.

The chain couples TRBV7-8 to TRBJ1-1; TRBD1 agrees at 10 bases. Germline CDR1 reads SGHVS; CDR2 reads FQNEAQ. The V segment lost 5 bases and the J segment 8 bases; nucleotides outside the gene matches: 8. CDR3 length: 14 residues. For the CDR3, the DNA is TGTGCCAGCAGCCGTACGGGACAGGGGAAAGAAGCTTTCTTT. It encodes CASSRTGQGKEAFF.

The chain joins TRBV6-6 to TRBJ2-2; 11 bases line up with TRBD2. Germline CDR1 reads MNHNY; CDR2 reads SVGAGI (reference sequence). V shed 5 bases, J shed 0 bases, and the junction held 5 bases outside the gene matches. The CDR3 extends over 17 amino acids. The CDR3 protein is CASSQLAGETNTGELFF. The CDR3 DNA reads as TGTGCCAGCAGTCAACTAGCGGGGGAAACGAACACCGGGGAGCTGTTTTTT.

CDR3: CASSLSGSSYNEQFF. DNA of the CDR3: TGTGCCAGCAGCTTATCCGGAAGCTCCTACAATGAGCAGTTCTTC. The V gene is TRBV7-9, the J gene TRBJ2-1; D call uncertain. The V gene's germline CDR1 is SEHNR and CDR2 FQNEAQ (reference sequence). The CDR3 is made up of 15 amino acids. The germline V and J ends were trimmed by 2 bases and 0 bases, with 8 bases remaining between them.

The chain couples TRBV19 to TRBJ1-1; D remains unclear. V was cut by 0 bases and J by 1 base, with 3 bases left in between. The CDR3 has 13 amino acids. Germline CDR1 and CDR2: LNHDA and SQIVND (reference sequence). CDR3 loop: CASSIDGNTEAFF. CDR3 nucleotides: TGTGCCAGTAGTATAGACGGGAACACTGAAGCTTTCTTT.

This chain joins TRBV11-3 and TRBJ2-2, with a weak D call TRBD2 (7 bases). Germline CDR1 and CDR2: SGHNT and YENEEA. V dropped 8 bases and J dropped 4 bases, with 11 bases sitting between them. The CDR3 runs to 13 residues. CDR3 sequence: CASGGARTGELFF. In DNA, the CDR3 is TGTGCCAGCGGGGGGGCCCGCACCGGGGAGCTGTTTTTT.

This sequence joins TRBV2 and TRBJ1-1; maybe TRBD1 (5 bases). From germline, CDR1 is SNHLY and CDR2 FYNNEI. The length of the CDR3 is 15 residues. Trimming shortened V by 4 bases and J by 1 base, and 13 bases separated the two germline ends. The CDR3 DNA follows: TGTGCCAGCAGTGCCTGGGGGAGCGGGAACACTGAAGCTTTCTTT. This encodes CASSAWGSGNTEAFF.

The chain carries TRBV19 and TRBJ2-6; 11 bases agree with TRBD1. CDR3 size: 19 residues. CDR1 is LNHDA and CDR2 is SQIVND in the germline V gene (reference sequence). V lost 7 bases to trimming and J lost 0 bases; unmatched junction nucleotides: 11. In nucleotides, the CDR3 is TGTGCCAGTATTCGGACAGGGGGCTCTCTTCGCTCTGGGGCCAACGTCCTGACTTTC. Translated: CASIRTGGSLRSGANVLTF.

This chain connects TRBV18 to TRBJ1-2; 9 nucleotides line up with TRBD1. Germline V lookup: CDR1 KGHSH, CDR2 LQKENI. The CDR3 sequence is 15 residues long. Trimming at V came to 4 bases and at J to 0 bases, leaving 3 bases not matched to a gene. CDR3 DNA sequence: TGTGCCAGCTCACTTTGGACAGGGGCTAACTATGGCTACACCTTC. Translated: CASSLWTGANYGYTF.

This clone has a single count. The J gene is TRBJ1-2, the V gene TRBV30; 8 bases match TRBD1. The CDR3 contains 14 residues. CDR1 is GTSNPN, CDR2 SVGIG, per germline (reference sequence). V shed 0 bases and J 4 bases; nucleotides not matched to a gene: 4. The CDR3 bases are TGTGCCTGGAGTGTAGGACAGGGAACCTATGGCTACACCTTC. As protein: CAWSVGQGTYGYTF.

A word on this clone: It is unclear where the CDR3 begins or ends on the DNA, so no DNA is shown, and the CDR3 is as TCRdb lists it. CDR3 in amino acids: CASSSSGAKGTQYF. The chain is built from TRBV19 and TRBJ2-5. The CDR3 spans 14 residues, counting both ends. The V gene's germline CDR1 is LNHDA and CDR2 SQIVND (reference sequence).